Listed below are T cell receptor beta chains from one sample, sequenced in a study of human T cells and chemical hapten exposure. A single record per CDR3 protein comes from TCRdb applying MiXCR to the RACE reads. The sample lists 300,000 to 450,000 distinct CDR3 sequences, around 4.8% seen once, with 2% to 2.5% in the top ten. The sequences come from whole blood, collected in connection with sensitization to the hapten diphenylcyclopropenone (DPC). Source of these receptors: a woman aged 50 to 60 with alopecia areata. Some clones in this sample may be carry-over from other donors' samples. CDR3s include the opening cysteine and the closing phenylalanine or tryptophan.

>TRBV10-2
CASSKDRTQPYEQYF
>TRBV29-1
CSGAPGGTDTQYF
>TRBV29-1
CSPELRDGTYNEQFF
>TRBV11-2
CASSNSGELFF
>TRBV9
CASSVEVSGTGELFF
>TRBV7-8
CASSSSQEPGETQYF
>TRBV29-1
CSVLLAGSYNEQFF
>TRBV12-3/TRBV12-4
CASSLAGGRGQSPLHF
>TRBV6-5
CASRGSRGQDYEQYF
>TRBV27
CASTGTGDHTIYF
>TRBV5-1
CASSWRDRQETQYF
>TRBV3-1
CASSYGDVGNTIYF
>TRBV20-1
CSARDLLGQSISYEQYF
>TRBV11-3
CASSSTARAGELFF
>TRBV12-3/TRBV12-4
CASSGWVWGQAMNTEAFF
>TRBV20-1
CSAPEEDPSGNTIYF
>TRBV3-1
CASSQTSGYTF
>TRBV24-1
CATSDLRDNQETQYF
>TRBV12-5
CASVLAEAKNIQYF
>TRBV5-1
CASSLPGGLNNEQFF
>TRBV7-6
CASSLGGSGEQFF
>TRBV6-6
CASSYGEAYEQYF
>TRBV24-1
CATSDSTGRSEKLFF
>TRBV12-3/TRBV12-4
CASNFGQLHYGYTF
>TRBV15
CATSRVRGGSYNSPFHF
>TRBV3-1
CASSQGDNNFF